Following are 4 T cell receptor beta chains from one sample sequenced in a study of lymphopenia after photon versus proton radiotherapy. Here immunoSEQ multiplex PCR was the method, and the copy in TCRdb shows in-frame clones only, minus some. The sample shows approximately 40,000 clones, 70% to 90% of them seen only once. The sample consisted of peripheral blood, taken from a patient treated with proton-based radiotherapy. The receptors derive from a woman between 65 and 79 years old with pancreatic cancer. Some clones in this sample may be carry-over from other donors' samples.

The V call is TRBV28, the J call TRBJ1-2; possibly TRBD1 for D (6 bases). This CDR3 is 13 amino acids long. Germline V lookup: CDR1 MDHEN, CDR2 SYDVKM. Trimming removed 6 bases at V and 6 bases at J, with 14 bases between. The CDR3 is CASRKQQGNGYTF. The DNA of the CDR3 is TGTGCCAGCAGGAAACAACAGGGAAATGGCTACACCTTC.

CDR3 loop: CSARDEDTFF. In DNA, the CDR3 is TGCAGTGCTAGAGATGAGGATACGTTCTTC. This chain uses TRBV20-1 with TRBJ2-1; D is undetermined. The CDR3 loop spans 10 amino acids. The germline V gene encodes CDR1 DFQATT and CDR2 SNEGSKA (reference sequence). V dropped 0 bases and J dropped 15 bases, with 9 bases sitting between them.

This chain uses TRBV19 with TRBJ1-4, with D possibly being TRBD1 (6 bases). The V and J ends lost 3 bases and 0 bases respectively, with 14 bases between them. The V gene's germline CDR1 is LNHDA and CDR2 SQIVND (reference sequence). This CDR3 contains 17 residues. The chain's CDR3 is CASSIDADSATNEKLFF. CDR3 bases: TGTGCCAGTAGTATCGACGCGGACAGTGCAACTAATGAAAAACTGTTTTTT.

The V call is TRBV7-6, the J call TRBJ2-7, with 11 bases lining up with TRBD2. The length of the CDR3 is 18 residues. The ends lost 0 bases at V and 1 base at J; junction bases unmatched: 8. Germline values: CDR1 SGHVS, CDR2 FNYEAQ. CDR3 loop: CASSLAYTSGRGSYEQYF. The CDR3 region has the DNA TGTGCCAGCAGCTTAGCGTACACTAGCGGGAGAGGTTCCTACGAGCAGTACTTC.